Listed below are T cell receptor beta chains from one sample, sequenced in a study of blood T cell repertoires in COVID-19. The repertoire was sequenced with immunoSEQ multiplex PCR; TCRdb's copy has only in-frame clones and lacks some. The sample contains some 110,000 clones, roughly 84% of which appear only once. What was sequenced was peripheral blood. These receptors all stem from a woman aged 70 to 79 with acute or convalescent COVID-19. CDR3s include the opening cysteine and the closing phenylalanine or tryptophan. The D gene is left open where the match is weak. A row's size may be missing; if present it is once, few, many or a size class.

cdr3_nt cdr3_aa j_call clone_size v_call d_call
TGTGCCACCAGTGAGCCCCGGGACAGTTATCAGCCCCAGCATTTT CATSEPRDSYQPQHF TRBJ1-5 - TRBV24-1 TRBD1
TGCGCCAGCAGCTTGGCGGGGGGGCTTACTAATGAAAAACTGTTTTTT CASSLAGGLTNEKLFF TRBJ1-4 few TRBV5-1 -
TGTGCCAGCAGCCTTAGGGGTGAAAAACTGTTTTTT CASSLRGEKLFF TRBJ1-4 - TRBV12-3/TRBV12-4 -
TGTGCCACCAGGTCCGTGATCGGTTCACCCCTCCACTTT CATRSVIGSPLHF TRBJ1-6 few TRBV3-1/TRBV3-2 -
TGTGCCAGCAGGACCGGAGGGACAGATGGCTACACCTTC CASRTGGTDGYTF TRBJ1-2 - TRBV12-3/TRBV12-4 TRBD1
TGTGCCAGTAGTATCCAAGGGGTTGAGAACACTGAAGCTTTCTTT CASSIQGVENTEAFF TRBJ1-1 - TRBV19 -
TGTGCCAGCAGCCCGGGAATAGGGTCTGCAACTAATGAAAAACTGTTTTTT CASSPGIGSATNEKLFF TRBJ1-4 few TRBV7-2 -
TGTGCCAGCAGTCGGGACAGCGCTAACACCGGGGAGCTGTTTTTT CASSRDSANTGELFF TRBJ2-2 few TRBV9 TRBD1
TGCACCTCCAGGACTACGCCTGGGAGTGAGCAGTACTTC CTSRTTPGSEQYF TRBJ2-7 - TRBV5-1 -
TGTGCCAGCACTCCGACGATGTCCAGGTCGCGCGAGCAGTACTTC CASTPTMSRSREQYF TRBJ2-7 - TRBV6-5 -
TGTGCCAGCAGCTTTAGACTAGCGGGCTCCCAAGAGACCCAGTACTTC CASSFRLAGSQETQYF TRBJ2-5 - TRBV3-1/TRBV3-2 TRBD2
TGTGCCAGTAGTAGGGGAGGGGGTAGTGATCAGCCCCAGCATTTT CASSRGGGSDQPQHF TRBJ1-5 - TRBV19 -
TGTGCCAGCAGCTCCAGGACAGGGGTGAGCGCTGAAGCTTTCTTT CASSSRTGVSAEAFF TRBJ1-1 - TRBV7-2 TRBD1
TGTGCCAGCACCTTCGGTGGCGGCGGGGAGCTGTTTTTT CASTFGGGGELFF TRBJ2-2 once TRBV7-3 -
TGTGCCAGCAGCTCCCGAGGCGGGGGGAGAATCGGTGGCTACACCTTC CASSSRGGGRIGGYTF TRBJ1-2 - TRBV7-6 -
TGTGCCAGCAGCCCCATAGACAGGCAAAACATTCAGTACTTC CASSPIDRQNIQYF TRBJ2-4 once TRBV5-4 -
TGTGCCAGCAGGCCCCCCCGGACAGGGGGCTACGAGCAGTACTTC CASRPPRTGGYEQYF TRBJ2-7 - TRBV28 TRBD1
TGTGCCTCAGAGCCGGGACAGGGGACCGGGGAGCTGTTTTTT CASEPGQGTGELFF TRBJ2-2 once TRBV24-1 TRBD1
TGTGCCAGTAGTATAATTCAGCGCCGCAACACTGAAGCTTTCTTT CASSIIQRRNTEAFF TRBJ1-1 - TRBV19 -
TGTGCCAGCAGCTTAGCACGCGGTAACTACAATGAGCAGTTCTTC CASSLARGNYNEQFF TRBJ2-1 - TRBV7-2 -
TGTGCCAGCAGCCTCTCAGGGGTTACTGAAGCTTTCTTT CASSLSGVTEAFF TRBJ1-1 few TRBV4-2 -
TGTGCCAGCAGTACGGACAGGGGGCGAAGCACTGAAGCTTTCTTT CASSTDRGRSTEAFF TRBJ1-1 - TRBV6-2/TRBV6-3 TRBD1
TGTGCCTCCTCGGGACAGGGTTACGCCTACACCTTC CASSGQGYAYTF TRBJ1-2 once TRBV10-3 TRBD1
TGTGCCAGCAGTCCCGGTGGACAGGGGACGAATGAGCAGTTCTTC CASSPGGQGTNEQFF TRBJ2-1 few TRBV6-5 TRBD1
TGTGCCAGCAGCTTGACAGCGCAAGACTACAATGAGCAGTTCTTC CASSLTAQDYNEQFF TRBJ2-1 - TRBV7-9 -
TGTGCCACCAGCAGAGATTTGGCAGGCAGGGCGTTCTTC CATSRDLAGRAFF TRBJ2-1 - TRBV15 -
TGTGCCAGCAGCCGAGGCAAGAACACTGAAGCTTTCTTT CASSRGKNTEAFF TRBJ1-1 - TRBV3-1/TRBV3-2 -
TGCGCCAGCAGCCCGAGGGGACAAAGAGGGAGCACTGAAGCTTTCTTT CASSPRGQRGSTEAFF TRBJ1-1 - TRBV5-1 -
TGTGCCAGCAGTCTTGGACCCCCGGGGAATTCACCCCTCCACTTT CASSLGPPGNSPLHF TRBJ1-6 - TRBV3-1/TRBV3-2 -
TGTGCTAGTGGTTCGACAGGGAACACTGAAGCTTTCTTT CASGSTGNTEAFF TRBJ1-1 - TRBV12-5 -
TGTGCCATTGGGGGACAGGGGGTTTCTAACTATGGCTACACCTTC CAIGGQGVSNYGYTF TRBJ1-2 - TRBV6-5 TRBD1
TGTGCCAGCAGTTACCCGGGACTAGCGGGAATCGATGAGCAGTTCTTC CASSYPGLAGIDEQFF TRBJ2-1 - TRBV6-2/TRBV6-3 TRBD2
TGTGCCAGCGGTGGGGGCGTCCCTGAAGCTTTCTTT CASGGGVPEAFF TRBJ1-1 - TRBV18 -
TGTGCCAGCTCACCAGGCACGGGAACCGGGGTCACTGAAGCTTTCTTT CASSPGTGTGVTEAFF TRBJ1-1 - TRBV18 -
TGTGCCAGCTCACCCTCGACAGGGATGAACAATCAGCCCCAGCATTTT CASSPSTGMNNQPQHF TRBJ1-5 - TRBV18 TRBD1
TGTGCCAGTAAGAGGGCAGCGGGAGCGGCAGATACGCAGTATTTT CASKRAAGAADTQYF TRBJ2-3 - TRBV19 TRBD2
TGTGCCAGCAGCGGGGGACTAGCGGCCGGGGAGCTGTTTTTT CASSGGLAAGELFF TRBJ2-2 - TRBV9 TRBD2
TGTGCCAGCAGCAAAGGGTACAGGGCTGGCTACACCTTC CASSKGYRAGYTF TRBJ1-2 - TRBV21-1 -
TGTGCCAGCAGCTTGGCCGGGGGAAACACCATATATTTT CASSLAGGNTIYF TRBJ1-3 - TRBV5-4 -
TGTGCCAGCGGCGGAGGGGAGTTATGGAATCAGCCCCAGCATTTT CASGGGELWNQPQHF TRBJ1-5 few TRBV11-3 -
TGTGCCAGCAGCCACGGGAGAGAGACCCAGTACTTC CASSHGRETQYF TRBJ2-5 few TRBV11-2 -
TGTGCCAGCAGCCCAACACTACAGGGGAAAGCTTTCTTT CASSPTLQGKAFF TRBJ1-1 few TRBV6-5 TRBD1
TGTGCCAGCAGTGAAGCTAGGACTAGCGACAATGAGCAGTTCTTC CASSEARTSDNEQFF TRBJ2-1 - TRBV2 TRBD2
TGTGCCAGCAGTGAAAGGGAAGGAGGGCAGCCCCAGCATTTT CASSEREGGQPQHF TRBJ1-5 once TRBV2 -
TGTGCCAGTAGTGCATACGGTTATAGCAATCAGCCCCAGCATTTT CASSAYGYSNQPQHF TRBJ1-5 few TRBV19 -
TGTGCCAGCAGTGATTTTGCGGGGGGGCGTGTAGATACGCAGTATTTT CASSDFAGGRVDTQYF TRBJ2-3 - TRBV6-1 TRBD2
TGTGCCAGCAGCTCCGAGGGGGGAGGGAACTATGGCTACACCTTC CASSSEGGGNYGYTF TRBJ1-2 few TRBV7-9 -
TGTGCCACCCAACGGCGGGGGGGCCAGGAGACCCAGTACTTC CATQRRGGQETQYF TRBJ2-5 - TRBV19 TRBD2
TGTGCCAGCAGCCGACAGGGGACGGCGGGCTATGGCTACACCTTC CASSRQGTAGYGYTF TRBJ1-2 - TRBV6-5 TRBD1
TGTGCCAGCAGCCCGACTAGCGGGAGGGCGGGCACCGGGGAGCTGTTTTTT CASSPTSGRAGTGELFF TRBJ2-2 - TRBV5-4 TRBD2
TGTGCCAGCTCACCAATTCGTCCTAGCGGATTTCCCTACGAGCAGTACTTC CASSPIRPSGFPYEQYF TRBJ2-7 - TRBV18 TRBD2
TGTGCCAGCAGTTTATCGGAGGATTCACCCCTCCACTTT CASSLSEDSPLHF TRBJ1-6 - TRBV12-3/TRBV12-4 -
TGTGCCAGCAGTGAGGCCTCGGCCAGGGGATATGGCTACACCTTC CASSEASARGYGYTF TRBJ1-2 once TRBV25-1 -
TGTCCCCGCCGGGACAGGTACTCCTACGAGCAGTACTTC CPRRDRYSYEQYF TRBJ2-7 - TRBV21-1 -
TGTGCCAGCAGTAAGGACAGGGTTCTAGGCGAGCAGTACTTC CASSKDRVLGEQYF TRBJ2-7 - TRBV2 TRBD1